This TCR beta chain was sequenced for a study of shared clonotypes between healthy human individuals. Points from the study as a whole: Larger richness was generally estimated for naive than memory subsets. All-four-donor shared clonotypes had higher generation probabilities than non-shared clonotypes did. Sequencing depth was expected to influence donor clonotype sharing.

Sequencing was performed with immunoSEQ multiplex PCR; in TCRdb, only in-frame clones are kept and a portion is missing. Of millions of clones in the sample, roughly nine tenths were seen once. Only Caucasian adults living in Nashville, Tennessee served as donors. Points on this clone: Its specificity is unknown.

The sample consisted of naive CD4+ T cells sorted from blood. As for subset: CD45RA+ positively selected. The TCR was taken from a young man in good health.

CDR3 bases: TGTGCCAGCAGCTACTACAATAATGAGCAGTTCTTC. Translation gives CASSYYNNEQFF. The chain joins TRBV7-2 to TRBJ2-1, with no clear D. This CDR3 is built from 12 residues. The germline V gene encodes CDR1 SGHTA and CDR2 FQGNSA. Trimming took off 4 bases at V and 7 bases at J, with 8 bases between the two ends.